This T cell receptor beta chain was recorded in a study of blood T cell repertoires in COVID-19. Study background: Spain, Italy and the United States supplied samples that represented acute and convalescent COVID-19. Nucleic acid was either cDNA or gDNA, and it came from T cells, B-cell-depleted T cells, or PBMCs.

Original processing methods: Researchers report that nucleated cell counts were estimated from reference gene primer amplification. Assay used: immunoSEQ multiplex PCR; TCRdb lists only in-frame clones, some missing. V and J calls and clone size come straight from that table; D and trimming were deduced from the DNA. In the table there are 250,000 to 300,000 clones, about 76% of which are singletons. Germline V lookup: CDR1 MRHNA, CDR2 SNTAGT. Trimming at V came to 5 bases and at J to 5 bases, leaving 10 bases not matched to a gene. The CDR3 runs to 15 residues. The TCR originated in a woman aged 55 to 70 with active or convalescent COVID-19. The sample taken for sequencing was peripheral blood. The chain is built from TRBV6-4 and TRBJ1-1, with 8 bases that match TRBD1. The CDR3 spells CASSPRTGPGTEAFF. CDR3 nucleotides: TGTGCCAGCAGTCCGAGGACAGGGCCGGGGACTGAAGCTTTCTTT.